This passage covers 16 T cell receptor beta chains from one sample sequenced in a study of cytomegalovirus exposure and HLA in healthy donors. PCR primers comprised 60 Vbeta and 13 Jbeta primers. Sequenced by immunoSEQ multiplex PCR; TCRdb stores in-frame clones only, minus some. This table has around 92,000 clones, about four fifths appearing once. The sequenced sample was PBMCs. Source of these receptors: a female donor in good health and CMV-seropositive.

V is TRBV4-3 and J is TRBJ1-1; D uncertain. The CDR3 consists of 16 residues. The V gene lost 1 base and the J gene lost 11 bases, with 23 bases spanning the gap. From germline, CDR1 is LGHNA and CDR2 YSLEER. The chain's CDR3 is CASSQGKRDSIFSAFF. CDR3 in DNA: TGCGCCAGCAGCCAAGGTAAGCGTGATAGTATATTTTCGGCTTTCTTT.

This clone has more than one count but fewer than ten. This chain joins TRBV4-3 and TRBJ1-2; D remains ambiguous. The CDR3 is 12 residues long. Germline V gene sequence: CDR1 LGHNA, CDR2 YSLEER. V was pared by 2 bases and J by 2 bases, with 3 bases between. The CDR3 loop is CASSQRNYGYTF. In nucleotides, the CDR3 is TGCGCCAGCAGCCAACGGAACTATGGCTACACCTTC.

The V gene is TRBV7-2, the J gene TRBJ2-5, with 9 bases that match TRBD1. V trimming: 0 bases; J trimming: 5 bases; junction bases outside the gene matches: 7. This CDR3 has 16 amino acids. Germline V gene data show CDR1 as SGHTA and CDR2 as FQGNSA. The CDR3 sequence is CASSLARDRGRETQYF. The DNA for the CDR3 is TGTGCCAGCAGCTTAGCACGTGACAGGGGGAGGGAGACCCAGTACTTC.

The J gene is TRBJ2-2, the V gene TRBV5-4; 7 nucleotides agree with TRBD2. After removal of 4 bases from V and 2 bases from J, the junction contained 8 bases not matched to a gene. This CDR3 spans 16 amino acids. Looked up from germline, CDR1 is SGHNT and CDR2 is YYREEE (reference sequence). CDR3 in DNA: TGTGCCAGCAGCCGGTCTAGCGGCGACAACACCGGGGAGCTGTTTTTT. Translating gives CASSRSSGDNTGELFF.

In this sample, this clone turned up once. The chain recombines TRBV18 with TRBJ2-5; TRBD1 might be the D (5 bases). The germline CDR1 and CDR2 sequences are KGHSH and LQKENI. V was cut by 3 bases and J by 3 bases, with 11 bases left in between. The CDR3 is made up of 14 amino acids. The CDR3 loop reads CASSPYTREETQYF. The DNA of the CDR3 is TGTGCCAGCTCACCCTACACCAGGGAAGAGACCCAGTACTTC.

CDR3 sequence reads: CASSPTGGVYEQYF. DNA of the CDR3: TGTGCCAGCAGCCCGACAGGGGGCGTCTACGAGCAGTACTTC. The chain recombines TRBV7-2 with TRBJ2-7; 10 positions match TRBD1. V lost 5 bases to trimming and J lost 3 bases; unmatched junction nucleotides: 4. The CDR3 loop spans 14 amino acids. CDR1 is SGHTA, CDR2 FQGNSA, per germline.

The chain is built from TRBV28 and TRBJ1-2, with TRBD1 matching 9 bases. CDR1 is MDHEN, CDR2 SYDVKM, per germline. Germline trimming cut 5 bases from V and 4 bases from J; bases unmatched to any gene: 8. The CDR3 loop spans 15 amino acids. CDR3 sequence reads: CASSETLTGGYGYTF. CDR3 sequence (DNA): TGTGCCAGCAGTGAAACACTGACAGGGGGCTATGGCTACACCTTC.

This clone was seen a single time. The J gene is TRBJ2-1, the V gene TRBV6-4, with 12 bases fitting TRBD2. This CDR3 contains 14 residues. From germline, CDR1 is MRHNA and CDR2 SNTAGT. The junction had 1 base not matched to a gene; V was cut back by 5 bases and J by 5 bases. CDR3 sequence reads: CASSRTSGNNEQFF. CDR3 sequence (DNA): TGTGCCAGCAGTAGGACTAGCGGGAACAATGAGCAGTTCTTC.

J is TRBJ1-1 and V is TRBV10-3; D may be TRBD1 (5 bases). V was cut by 6 bases and J by 2 bases, with 10 bases left in between. CDR3 length: 13 amino acids. Germline V gene lookup returns CDR1 ENHRY and CDR2 SYGVKD. The CDR3 spells CAIRETANTEAFF. In DNA, the CDR3 is TGTGCCATCAGGGAGACAGCAAACACTGAAGCTTTCTTT.

This clone showed up just a few times. The rearrangement links TRBV18 to TRBJ2-7, with TRBD1 matching 7 bases. This CDR3 contains 13 residues. The V gene end was trimmed by 4 bases and the J gene end by 4 bases; junction bases not matched to a gene: 4. The germline gives CDR1 KGHSH, CDR2 LQKENI. The CDR3 DNA reads as TGTGCCAGCTCACAGGGGGCGGAATACGAGCAGTACTTC. Protein product: CASSQGAEYEQYF.

The rearrangement joins TRBV6-6 to TRBJ1-1; D gene unclear. Between the trimmed V and J ends, which lost 4 bases and 4 bases, there was a span of 16 bases. The CDR3 loop spans 15 amino acids. Looked up from germline, CDR1 is MNHNY and CDR2 is SVGAGI (reference sequence). DNA for the CDR3: TGTGCCAGCAGTTCCCGGATAATTTGGAGCACTGAAGCTTTCTTT. It encodes CASSSRIIWSTEAFF.

The chain is built from TRBV6-6 and TRBJ1-2; a possible D gene is TRBD1 (6 bases). From germline, CDR1 is MNHNY and CDR2 SVGAGI (reference sequence). The CDR3 is 13 residues long. V was shortened by 6 bases and J by 2 bases, with 10 bases between the two germline ends. The CDR3 bases are TGTGCCAGCAGCCCGACAGGAAACTATGGCTACACCTTC. Translating it yields CASSPTGNYGYTF.

The V gene is TRBV7-9, the J gene TRBJ2-1; unclear D gene. Germline lookup yields CDR1 SEHNR and CDR2 FQNEAQ (reference sequence). This CDR3 region has 13 residues. The V gene lost 8 bases and the J gene lost 9 bases, with 17 bases spanning the gap. The CDR3 protein is CASLALSDGEQFF. CDR3 bases: TGTGCCAGCCTCGCACTATCCGATGGTGAGCAGTTCTTC.

The chain links TRBV9 to TRBJ1-1; D remains ambiguous. CDR1 and CDR2 from the germline V gene are SGDLS and YYNGEE. Trimming cost V 4 bases and J 0 bases, with 13 bases left between them. This CDR3 is 15 amino acids long. The CDR3 spells CASSPEGNLNTEAFF. The CDR3 coding sequence is TGTGCCAGCAGCCCTGAGGGAAATTTGAACACTGAAGCTTTCTTT.

This sequence joins TRBV7-9 and TRBJ2-7; 7 bases are a match to TRBD1. Germline CDR1 reads SEHNR; CDR2 reads FQNEAQ (reference sequence). Trimming took 2 bases from V and 5 from J; bases not matched to a gene: 9. CDR3 length: 15 residues. The CDR3 DNA sequence: TGTGCCAGCAGCTTAACGGGACAGCCTCCCAACGAGCAGTACTTC. The encoded protein is CASSLTGQPPNEQYF.

This clone was seen more than once but under ten times. The chain uses TRBV6-5 and TRBJ2-2; D uncertain. The CDR3 extends over 11 amino acids. Trimming took 6 bases from V and 5 from J, leaving 4 bases between them. Germline V gene lookup returns CDR1 MNHEY and CDR2 SVGAGI. The CDR3 protein is CASSLTGELFF. DNA of the CDR3: TGTGCCAGCAGCCTAACCGGGGAGCTGTTTTTT.